The 14 T cell receptor beta chains in this list originate from one sample, sequenced in a study of T cells in Graves' hyperthyroidism and ophthalmopathy. RNA transcripts gave rise to amplified TCR beta CDR3 regions. TCR CDR3 regions were first amplified by RT-PCR with HTBI primers. TCRdb re-analysed the multiplex PCR reads in MiXCR, keeping a single row per CDR3 protein. The table includes about 640,000 distinct CDR3 sequences, roughly 20% detected once. Sequenced material: blood. These receptors came from a man aged 30 to 45 with Graves' ophthalmopathy.

The genes are TRBV15 and TRBJ2-5; TRBD2 matches 11 bases. The germline gives CDR1 LNHNV, CDR2 YYDKDF (reference sequence). The length of the CDR3 is 15 residues. Trimming cost V 8 bases and J 5 bases; bases outside gene matches: 10. Here the CDR3 reads CATARDSGRGETQYF. The CDR3, as DNA: TGTGCCACCGCTCGGGATAGCGGGAGGGGGGAGACCCAGTACTTC.

V is TRBV5-1 and J is TRBJ2-7, with a weak D call TRBD1 (6 bases). Germline values: CDR1 SGHRS, CDR2 YFSETQ. CDR3 length equals 15 residues. V lost 4 bases, J lost 6 bases, and 20 bases lay in between. In DNA, the CDR3 is TGCGCCAGCAGCCTTGGGGGCAGGGAGTACGGCGAGCAGTACTTC. Residues: CASSLGGREYGEQYF.

The V and J genes are TRBV27 and TRBJ2-7, with no clear D. Trimming left V 4 bases short and J 7 bases short, with 14 bases between. Germline V gene data show CDR1 as MNHEY and CDR2 as SMNVEV (reference sequence). The CDR3 length is 13 residues. CDR3 amino acids: CASSSGSVLEQYF. The CDR3 DNA sequence: TGTGCCAGCAGTTCCGGGTCGGTGCTTGAGCAGTACTTC.

This clonotype has a handful of counts. The V call is TRBV5-1, the J call TRBJ2-1; 13 bases align to TRBD2. This CDR3 is 18 amino acids long. J was trimmed by 2 bases and V by 0 bases; bases with no gene match: 5. Germline assignment: CDR1 SGHRS and CDR2 YFSETQ. The CDR3: CASSLGLAGGAPYNEQFF. In DNA form, the CDR3 reads TGCGCCAGCAGCTTGGGACTAGCGGGAGGAGCTCCCTACAATGAGCAGTTCTTC. The variable domain in full, completed from reference TRBV5-1 and TRBJ2-1, reads KAGVTQTPRYLIKTRGQQVTLSCSPISGHRSVSWYQQTPGQGLQFLFEYFSETQRNKGNFPGRFSGRQFSNSRSEMNVSTLELGDSALYLCASSLGLAGGAPYNEQFFGPGTRLTVL.

Only a few counts were recorded for this clonotype. The chain links TRBV6-2 or TRBV6-3 to TRBJ2-2, with no clear D. The germline CDR1 and CDR2 sequences are MNHEY and SVGEGT. The CDR3 covers 12 residues. V lost 7 bases and J 3 bases, leaving 6 bases between the germline ends. The CDR3 coding sequence is TGTGCCAGCAAAGACCACACCGGGGAGCTGTTTTTT. Residues: CASKDHTGELFF.

This clonotype was seen ten or more times. This chain links TRBV24-1 with TRBJ2-7; D is perhaps TRBD2 (6 bases). The CDR3 has 15 amino acids. The V and J ends lost 3 bases and 3 bases respectively, with 14 bases between them. The germline CDR1 and CDR2 sequences are KGHDR and SFDVKD. CDR3 amino acids: CATSDPGGKDYEQYF. CDR3 nucleotide sequence: TGTGCCACCAGTGATCCCGGAGGGAAAGACTACGAGCAGTACTTC.

The chain has TRBV7-6 and TRBJ2-3, with TRBD2 matching over 7 bases. The CDR3 contains 18 residues. Germline V lookup: CDR1 SGHVS, CDR2 FNYEAQ. V lost 2 bases to trimming and J lost 7 bases; unmatched junction nucleotides: 18. CDR3 sequence (DNA): TGTGCCAGCAGCTTAAAATCGGGACTAAGAACGGGAAAGAATACGCAGTATTTT. It encodes CASSLKSGLRTGKNTQYF.

The genes are TRBV27 and TRBJ1-3; D ambiguous. V was cut by 8 bases and J by 0 bases, with 14 bases left in between. The CDR3 contains 15 residues. The V gene's germline CDR1 is MNHEY and CDR2 SMNVEV (reference sequence). The CDR3 coding sequence is TGTGCCAGCGGAATGGGCCCCCTCTCTGGAAACACCATATATTTT. As protein: CASGMGPLSGNTIYF.

This clonotype was picked up many times. The rearrangement joins TRBV11-2 to TRBJ1-5; D gene unclear. This CDR3 region has 17 residues. The germline V gene encodes CDR1 SGHAT and CDR2 FQNNGV. With 5 bases removed from V and 5 bases from J, the gap between germline ends came to 22 bases. CDR3 in amino acids: CASSRGPAWYGDQPQHF. The CDR3 DNA reads as TGTGCCAGCAGCCGAGGACCGGCCTGGTATGGGGATCAGCCCCAGCATTTT.

The rearrangement uses TRBV20-1 and TRBJ1-6; D is uncertain. The CDR3 spans 16 residues. From germline, CDR1 is DFQATT and CDR2 SNEGSKA (reference sequence). V lost 1 base to trimming and J lost 0 bases, with 10 bases between them. The CDR3, as DNA: TGCAGTGCTAGAGCTTTTGGGAGCTCCTATAATTCACCCCTCCACTTT. Translated, it gives CSARAFGSSYNSPLHF.

The chain is built from TRBV4-1 and TRBJ1-5; perhaps TRBD1 as D (6 bases). The ends were cut back, 2 bases at V and 3 bases at J, with 14 bases in the middle. The germline V gene has CDR1 MGHRA and CDR2 YSYEKL. The CDR3 spans 16 residues. The CDR3 DNA is TGCGCCAGCAGCCAACTCTATAGGGGGAACAATCAGCCCCAGCATTTT. It is translated as CASSQLYRGNNQPQHF.

This clonotype was detected a few times. This chain links TRBV6-2 or TRBV6-3 with TRBJ2-7; no firm D call. V shed 5 bases and J shed 5 bases, with 7 bases lying between them. CDR3 length: 11 amino acids. Germline CDR1 is MNHEY and CDR2 is SVGEGT. Here the CDR3 DNA reads TGTGCCAGCAGTCAAAGGAACGAGCAGTACTTC. It codes for CASSQRNEQYF.

This clonotype has a count of ten or more. J is TRBJ2-3 and V is TRBV30; 12 bases align to TRBD2. The V and J ends lost 2 bases and 7 bases, in that order; junction bases with no gene match: 10. The V gene's germline CDR1 is GTSNPN and CDR2 SVGIG (reference sequence). This CDR3 contains 16 residues. The CDR3 coding sequence is TGTGCCTGGAGTCAGGGACTAGCGGGCGGAACGAATACGCAGTATTTT. It is translated as CAWSQGLAGGTNTQYF.

For the CDR3, the DNA is TGTGCCAGCAGCTTAGGCGTGAAGATACAAGAGACCCAGTACTTC. Amino acid sequence: CASSLGVKIQETQYF. The chain joins TRBV7-6 to TRBJ2-5; D ambiguous. CDR1 is SGHVS, CDR2 FNYEAQ, per germline. Trimming left V 1 base short and J 2 bases short, with 11 bases between. The CDR3 is made up of 15 amino acids.